Following are 10 T cell receptor beta chains from one sample sequenced in a study of shared clonotypes between healthy human individuals. Produced via immunoSEQ multiplex PCR; TCRdb's table is partial and in-frame only. The sample holds 2.3 million or so clones, approximately 93% seen once. The sequenced sample consisted of naive CD4+ T cells from PBMCs. As for subset: CD45RA+ positively selected. All receptors derive from a man younger than 35 in good health. Some clones in this sample may be carry-over from other donors' samples.

As concerns this clone: The identical CDR3 is also encoded by other nucleotide sequences in the sample. The chain carries TRBV28 and TRBJ1-1; D gene ambiguous. CDR3 length: 15 amino acids. The germline V gene encodes CDR1 MDHEN and CDR2 SYDVKM. Trimming took 2 bases from V and 0 from J, leaving 10 bases between them. CDR3 protein: CASSLSGRVNTEAFF. DNA of the CDR3: TGTGCCAGCAGTTTAAGTGGACGGGTGAACACTGAAGCTTTCTTT.

The chain uses TRBV6-6 and TRBJ2-7; tentative D call: TRBD2 (6 bases). Germline values: CDR1 MNHNY, CDR2 SVGAGI (reference sequence). Trimming pared 0 bases from V and 1 base from J, leaving 13 bases between. This CDR3 has 16 amino acids. For the CDR3, the DNA is TGTGCCAGCAGTTACTCCGCTGTCGGGAGTTCCTACGAGCAGTACTTC. As protein: CASSYSAVGSSYEQYF.

J is TRBJ2-7 and V is TRBV7-9, with unresolved D. The CDR3 is 12 residues long. Trimming removed 0 bases at V and 5 bases at J, with 5 bases between. Germline-derived CDR1 and CDR2 are SEHNR and FQNEAQ (reference sequence). DNA for the CDR3: TGTGCCAGCAGCTTAGCTAGCAACGAGCAGTACTTC. It codes for CASSLASNEQYF.

The CDR3 DNA follows: TGTGCCAGCAGCTCCCGTAGGGGGGTGATATACAATGAGCAGTTCTTC. Encoded protein: CASSSRRGVIYNEQFF. V is TRBV13 and J is TRBJ2-1; D is possibly TRBD1 or TRBD2 (6 bases each). Trimming took off 4 bases at V and 4 bases at J, with 17 bases between the two ends. CDR3 length: 16 residues. CDR1 is PRHDT, CDR2 FYEKMQ, per germline (reference sequence).

The chain combines TRBV28 with TRBJ1-3; tentatively, D is TRBD1 (5 bases). The CDR3 loop spans 17 amino acids. The V gene lost 4 bases and the J gene lost 0 bases, with 16 bases spanning the gap. Per the germline V gene, CDR1 is MDHEN and CDR2 is SYDVKM. CDR3 DNA sequence: TGTGCCAGCAGTTCGGGGGGGTCGCCCCACTCTGGAAACACCATATATTTT. It specifies CASSSGGSPHSGNTIYF.

The CDR3 DNA reads TGTGCCAGCAGCTTGGCCAACCGGATCCGGTCCTATGGCTACACCTTC. This codes for CASSLANRIRSYGYTF. The chain couples TRBV5-6 to TRBJ1-2; D is undetermined. Germline lookup yields CDR1 SGHDT and CDR2 YYEEEE. V was pared by 0 bases and J by 4 bases, with 16 bases between. This CDR3 spans 16 amino acids.

The chain couples TRBV11-3 to TRBJ2-5; either TRBD1 or TRBD2 may supply D (6 bases each). CDR1 and CDR2 from the germline V gene are SGHNT and YENEEA. The CDR3 has 15 amino acids. Trimming cost V 5 bases and J 5 bases, with 18 bases left between them. The CDR3 coding sequence is TGTGCCAGCAGCCGGTCTAGCGCAAGGGGGGAGACCCAGTACTTC. It is translated as CASSRSSARGETQYF.

This chain links TRBV14 with TRBJ2-7, with D perhaps TRBD1 or TRBD2 (6 bases each). V was shortened by 4 bases and J by 7 bases, with 17 bases between the two germline ends. The germline CDR1 and CDR2 sequences are SGHDN and FVKESK. The CDR3 is 14 amino acids. The CDR3 region has the DNA TGTGCCAGCAGCCCGACAGGCGGGGTCCAAGAGCAGTACTTC. Its translation is CASSPTGGVQEQYF.

V is TRBV7-9 and J is TRBJ2-3, with TRBD2 matching 9 bases. The CDR3 totals 16 residues. CDR1 SEHNR and CDR2 FQNEAQ come from the germline V gene (reference sequence). The V gene end was trimmed by 0 bases and the J gene end by 0 bases; junction bases not matched to a gene: 1. The DNA of the CDR3 is TGTGCCAGCAGCTTAGCCCTAGCGGGGAGCACAGATACGCAGTATTTT. Amino acid sequence: CASSLALAGSTDTQYF.

This chain uses TRBV20-1 with TRBJ1-2; D ambiguous. V lost 7 bases and J 5 bases, leaving 11 bases between the germline ends. The CDR3 loop spans 11 amino acids. CDR1 and CDR2 from the germline V gene are DFQATT and SNEGSKA (reference sequence). The CDR3 coding sequence is TGCAGTGTTTCTCTCTTATATGGCTACACCTTC. Protein product: CSVSLLYGYTF.